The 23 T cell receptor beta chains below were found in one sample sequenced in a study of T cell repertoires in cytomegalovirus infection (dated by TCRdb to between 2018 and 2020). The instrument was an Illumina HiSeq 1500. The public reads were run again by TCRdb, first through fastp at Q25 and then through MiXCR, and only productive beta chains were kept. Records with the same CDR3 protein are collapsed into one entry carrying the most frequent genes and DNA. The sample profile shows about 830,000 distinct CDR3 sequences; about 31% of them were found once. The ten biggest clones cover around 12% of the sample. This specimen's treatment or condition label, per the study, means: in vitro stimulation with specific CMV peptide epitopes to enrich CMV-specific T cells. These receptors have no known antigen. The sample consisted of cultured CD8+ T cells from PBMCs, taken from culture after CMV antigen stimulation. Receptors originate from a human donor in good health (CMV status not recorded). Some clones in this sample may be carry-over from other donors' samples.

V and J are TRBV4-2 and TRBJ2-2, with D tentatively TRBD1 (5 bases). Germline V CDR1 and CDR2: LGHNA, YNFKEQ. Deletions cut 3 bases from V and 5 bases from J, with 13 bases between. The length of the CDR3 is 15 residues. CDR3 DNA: TGTGCCAGCAGCCAGGCGACAGTGACGACCGGGGAGCTGTTTTTT. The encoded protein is CASSQATVTTGELFF.

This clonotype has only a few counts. The CDR3 region is CASSHTRGDTEAFF. In DNA, the CDR3 is TGTGCCAGCAGCCACACCAGGGGGGACACTGAAGCTTTCTTT. The V gene is TRBV7-9, the J gene TRBJ1-1, with 7 nucleotides matching TRBD1. J lost 3 bases, V lost 5 bases, and 6 bases had no gene match. CDR3 length: 14 amino acids. Germline V gene lookup returns CDR1 SEHNR and CDR2 FQNEAQ (reference sequence).

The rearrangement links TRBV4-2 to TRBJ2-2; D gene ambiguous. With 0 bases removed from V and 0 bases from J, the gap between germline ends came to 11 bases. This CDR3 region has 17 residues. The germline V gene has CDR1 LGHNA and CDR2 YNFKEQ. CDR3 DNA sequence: TGTGCCAGCAGCCAAGATGCCCCACCCGCGAACACCGGGGAGCTGTTTTTT. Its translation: CASSQDAPPANTGELFF.

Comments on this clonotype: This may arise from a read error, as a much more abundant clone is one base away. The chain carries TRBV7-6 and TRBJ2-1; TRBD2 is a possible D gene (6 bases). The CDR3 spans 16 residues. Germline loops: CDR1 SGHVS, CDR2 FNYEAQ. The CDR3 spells CVSSFTGVDPIGEQFF. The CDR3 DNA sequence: TGTGTCAGCAGCTTCACGGGAGTCGATCCGATTGGTGAGCAGTTCTTC.

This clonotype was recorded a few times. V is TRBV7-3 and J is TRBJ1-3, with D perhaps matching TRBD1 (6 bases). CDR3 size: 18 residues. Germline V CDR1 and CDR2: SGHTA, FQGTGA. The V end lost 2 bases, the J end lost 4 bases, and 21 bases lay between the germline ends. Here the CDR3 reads CASSLGAPDRKQGNTIYF. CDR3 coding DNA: TGTGCCAGCAGCTTAGGGGCCCCTGACAGGAAGCAAGGAAACACCATATATTTT. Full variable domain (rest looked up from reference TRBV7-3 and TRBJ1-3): GAGVSQTPSNKVTEKGKYVELRCDPISGHTALYWYRQSLGQGPEFLIYFQGTGAADDSGLPNDRFFAVRPEGSVSTLKIQRTERGDSAVYLCASSLGAPDRKQGNTIYFGEGSWLTVV.

CDR3 DNA sequence: TGTGCCAGCAGCTCCAGGACAGGGATTTACAATGAGCAGTTCTTC. Translation gives CASSSRTGIYNEQFF. The V gene is TRBV5-8, the J gene TRBJ2-1; 8 bases are shared with TRBD1. Per germline, CDR1 SGHTS and CDR2 YDEGEE. With V trimmed by 3 bases and J by 4 bases, 6 bases remained unmatched. The CDR3 is 15 amino acids.

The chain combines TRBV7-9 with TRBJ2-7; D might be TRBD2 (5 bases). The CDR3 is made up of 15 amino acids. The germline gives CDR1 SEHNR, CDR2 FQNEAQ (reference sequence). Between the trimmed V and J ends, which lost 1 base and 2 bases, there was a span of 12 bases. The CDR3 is CASSLEEEHTYEQYF. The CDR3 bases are TGTGCCAGCAGCTTAGAGGAGGAGCACACCTACGAGCAGTACTTC.

The CDR3 DNA follows: TGTGCCACCAGCAGAGATCGCGGGACAGAGTTTTCCTACGAGCAGTACTTC. Encoded protein: CATSRDRGTEFSYEQYF. The J gene is TRBJ2-7, the V gene TRBV15; possible D gene TRBD1, 7 bases. Trimming pared 0 bases from V and 1 base from J, leaving 16 bases between. CDR1 and CDR2 (germline): LNHNV, YYDKDF (reference sequence). The length of the CDR3 is 17 residues.

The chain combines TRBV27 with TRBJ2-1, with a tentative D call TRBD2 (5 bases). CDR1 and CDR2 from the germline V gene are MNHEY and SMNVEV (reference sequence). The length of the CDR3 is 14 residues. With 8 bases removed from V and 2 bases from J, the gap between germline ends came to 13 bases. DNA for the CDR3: TGTGCCAGCCGCGGGCGATTCACCTACAATGAGCAGTTCTTC. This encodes CASRGRFTYNEQFF.

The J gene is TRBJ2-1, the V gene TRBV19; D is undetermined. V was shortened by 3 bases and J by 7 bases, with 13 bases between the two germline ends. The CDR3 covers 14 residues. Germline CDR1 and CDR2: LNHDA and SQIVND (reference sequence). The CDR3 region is CASSMRPTGNEQFF. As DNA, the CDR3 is TGTGCCAGTAGTATGAGACCGACCGGGAATGAGCAGTTCTTC. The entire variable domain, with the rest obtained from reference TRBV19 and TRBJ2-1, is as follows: DGGITQSPKYLFRKEGQNVTLSCEQNLNHDAMYWYRQDPGQGLRLIYYSQIVNDFQKGDIAEGYSVSREKKESFPLTVTSAQKNPTAFYLCASSMRPTGNEQFFGPGTRLTVL.

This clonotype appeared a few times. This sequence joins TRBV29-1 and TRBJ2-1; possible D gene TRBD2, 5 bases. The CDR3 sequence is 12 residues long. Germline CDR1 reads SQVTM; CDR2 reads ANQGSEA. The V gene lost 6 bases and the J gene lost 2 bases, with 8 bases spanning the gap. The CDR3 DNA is TGCAGCGTCGGGGTACCCTACAATGAGCAGTTCTTC. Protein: CSVGVPYNEQFF.

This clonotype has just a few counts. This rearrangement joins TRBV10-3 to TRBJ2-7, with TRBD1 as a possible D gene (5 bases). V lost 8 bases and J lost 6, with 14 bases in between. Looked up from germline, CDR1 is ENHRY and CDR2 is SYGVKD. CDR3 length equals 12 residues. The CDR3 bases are TGTGCCATCCAGGGCGGAACAGGCGAGCAGTACTTC. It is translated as CAIQGGTGEQYF.

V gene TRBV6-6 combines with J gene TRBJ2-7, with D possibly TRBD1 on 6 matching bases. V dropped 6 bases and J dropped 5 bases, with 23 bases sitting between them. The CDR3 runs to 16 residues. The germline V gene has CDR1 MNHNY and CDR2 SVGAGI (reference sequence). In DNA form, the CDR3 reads TGTGCCAGCAGCCTGAACGGGGCAGGGGCCGGGGACGAGCAGTACTTC. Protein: CASSLNGAGAGDEQYF.

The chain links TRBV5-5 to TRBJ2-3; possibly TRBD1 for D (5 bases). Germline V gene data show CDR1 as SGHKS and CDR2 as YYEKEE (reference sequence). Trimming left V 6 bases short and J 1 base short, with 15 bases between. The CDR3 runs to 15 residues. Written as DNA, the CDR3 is TGTGCCAGCACCGGATGGGGCAGGGGCACAGATACGCAGTATTTT. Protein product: CASTGWGRGTDTQYF.

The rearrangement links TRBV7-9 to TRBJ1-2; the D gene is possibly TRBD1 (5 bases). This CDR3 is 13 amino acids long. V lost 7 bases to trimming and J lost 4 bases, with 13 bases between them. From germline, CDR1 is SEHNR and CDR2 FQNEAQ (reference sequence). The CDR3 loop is CASTQQVSYGYTF. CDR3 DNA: TGTGCCAGCACCCAACAGGTATCCTATGGCTACACCTTC.

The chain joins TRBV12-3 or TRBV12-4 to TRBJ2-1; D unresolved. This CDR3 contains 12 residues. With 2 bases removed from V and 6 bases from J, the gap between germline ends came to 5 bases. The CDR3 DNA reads TGTGCCAGCAGTTTAACAACCAATGAGCAGTTCTTC. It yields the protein CASSLTTNEQFF.

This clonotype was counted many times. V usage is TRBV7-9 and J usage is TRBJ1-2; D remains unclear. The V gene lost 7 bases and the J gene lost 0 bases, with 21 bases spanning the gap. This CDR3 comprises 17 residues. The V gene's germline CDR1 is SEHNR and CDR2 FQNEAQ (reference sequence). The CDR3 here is CASNPLPADRANYGYTF. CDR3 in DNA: TGTGCCAGCAATCCCCTTCCGGCGGATAGAGCTAACTATGGCTACACCTTC.

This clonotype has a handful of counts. The CDR3 DNA reads TGTGCCAGCAGTCTCCCGGACAGGGCCGAGCAGTACTTC. Residues: CASSLPDRAEQYF. This chain uses TRBV27 with TRBJ2-7; 8 nucleotides line up with TRBD1. The junction had 6 bases not matched to a gene; V was cut back by 5 bases and J by 6 bases. Germline loops: CDR1 MNHEY, CDR2 SMNVEV (reference sequence). The CDR3 runs to 13 residues.

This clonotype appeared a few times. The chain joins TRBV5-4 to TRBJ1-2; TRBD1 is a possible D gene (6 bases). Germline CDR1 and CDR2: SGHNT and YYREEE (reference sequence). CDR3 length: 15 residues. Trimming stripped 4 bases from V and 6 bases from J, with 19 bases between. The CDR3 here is CASSTDGWKGDGYTF. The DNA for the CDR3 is TGTGCCAGCAGCACGGACGGGTGGAAGGGGGATGGCTACACCTTC.

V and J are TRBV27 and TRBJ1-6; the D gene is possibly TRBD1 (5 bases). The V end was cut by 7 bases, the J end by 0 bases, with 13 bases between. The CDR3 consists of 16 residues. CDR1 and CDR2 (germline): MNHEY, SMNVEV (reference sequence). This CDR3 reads CASTSKGSSYNSPLHF. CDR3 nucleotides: TGTGCCAGCACCTCGAAGGGGAGCTCCTATAATTCACCCCTCCACTTT.

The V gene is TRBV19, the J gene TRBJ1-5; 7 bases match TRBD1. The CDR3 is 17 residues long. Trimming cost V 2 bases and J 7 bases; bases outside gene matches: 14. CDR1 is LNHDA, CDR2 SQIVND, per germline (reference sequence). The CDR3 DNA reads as TGTGCCAGTAGTATATCATTGAGACGGCAGGGGGTCCAGCCCCAGCATTTT. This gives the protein CASSISLRRQGVQPQHF.

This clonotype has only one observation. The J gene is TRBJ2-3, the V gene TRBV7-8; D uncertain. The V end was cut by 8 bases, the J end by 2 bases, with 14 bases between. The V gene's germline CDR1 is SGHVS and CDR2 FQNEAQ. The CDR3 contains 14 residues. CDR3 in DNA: TGTGCCAGCGACAATAAGGGTTCCACAGATACGCAGTATTTT. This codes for CASDNKGSTDTQYF. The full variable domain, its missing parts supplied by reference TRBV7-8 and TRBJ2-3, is GAGVSQSPRYKVAKRGQDVALRCDPISGHVSLFWYQQALGQGPEFLTYFQNEAQLDKSGLPSDRFFAERPEGSVSTLKIQRTQQEDSAVYLCASDNKGSTDTQYFGPGTRLTVL.

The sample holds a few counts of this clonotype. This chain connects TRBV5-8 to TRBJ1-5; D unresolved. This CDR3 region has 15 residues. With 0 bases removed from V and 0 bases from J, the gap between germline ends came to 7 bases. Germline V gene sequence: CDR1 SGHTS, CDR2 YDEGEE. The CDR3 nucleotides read TGTGCCAGCAGCTTGGGATGGGATAGCAATCAGCCCCAGCATTTT. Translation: CASSLGWDSNQPQHF.